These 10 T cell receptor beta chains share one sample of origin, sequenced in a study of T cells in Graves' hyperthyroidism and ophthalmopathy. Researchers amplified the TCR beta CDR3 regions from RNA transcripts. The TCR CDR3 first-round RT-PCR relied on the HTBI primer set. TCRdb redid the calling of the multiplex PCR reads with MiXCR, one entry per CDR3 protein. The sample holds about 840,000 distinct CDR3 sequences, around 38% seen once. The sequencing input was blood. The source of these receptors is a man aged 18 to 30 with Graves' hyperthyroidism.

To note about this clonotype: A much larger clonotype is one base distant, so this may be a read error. As DNA, the CDR3 is TGTGCCAGCAGGACAGGGTATGACTACGAGCAGTACTTC. It specifies CASRTGYDYEQYF. This chain connects TRBV9 to TRBJ2-7, with 7 positions matching TRBD1. Germline V CDR1 and CDR2: SGDLS, YYNGEE. V shed 5 bases and J 3 bases; nucleotides not matched to a gene: 5. The CDR3 has 13 amino acids.

The CDR3, as DNA: TGCGCCAGCAGCTTCGAACAGCTACAAGAGACCCAGTACTTC. Translated, it gives CASSFEQLQETQYF. This rearrangement joins TRBV5-1 to TRBJ2-5; D call uncertain. The germline V gene encodes CDR1 SGHRS and CDR2 YFSETQ. The CDR3 consists of 14 residues. Trimming took off 2 bases at V and 2 bases at J, with 10 bases between the two ends. Filled out from reference TRBV5-1 and TRBJ2-5, the complete variable domain reads KAGVTQTPRYLIKTRGQQVTLSCSPISGHRSVSWYQQTPGQGLQFLFEYFSETQRNKGNFPGRFSGRQFSNSRSEMNVSTLELGDSALYLCASSFEQLQETQYFGPGTRLLVL.

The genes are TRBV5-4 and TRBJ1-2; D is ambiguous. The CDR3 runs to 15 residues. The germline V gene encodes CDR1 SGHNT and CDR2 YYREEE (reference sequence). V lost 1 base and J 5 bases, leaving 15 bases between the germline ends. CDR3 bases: TGTGCCAGCAGCTTGAGTGTGGCAGCGGTTTATGGCTACACCTTC. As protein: CASSLSVAAVYGYTF.

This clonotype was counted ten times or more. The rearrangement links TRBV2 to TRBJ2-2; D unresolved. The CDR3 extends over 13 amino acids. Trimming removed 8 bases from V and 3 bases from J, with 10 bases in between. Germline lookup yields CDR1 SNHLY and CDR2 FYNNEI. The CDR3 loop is CASLGFDTGELFF. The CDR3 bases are TGTGCCAGCTTAGGGTTCGACACCGGGGAGCTGTTTTTT.

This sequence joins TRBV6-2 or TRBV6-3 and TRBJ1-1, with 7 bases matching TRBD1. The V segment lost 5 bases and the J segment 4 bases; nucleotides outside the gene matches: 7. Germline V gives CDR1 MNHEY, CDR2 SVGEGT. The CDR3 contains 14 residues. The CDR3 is CASSHRQGGTEAFF. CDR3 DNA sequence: TGTGCCAGCAGTCACAGACAGGGAGGCACTGAAGCTTTCTTT.

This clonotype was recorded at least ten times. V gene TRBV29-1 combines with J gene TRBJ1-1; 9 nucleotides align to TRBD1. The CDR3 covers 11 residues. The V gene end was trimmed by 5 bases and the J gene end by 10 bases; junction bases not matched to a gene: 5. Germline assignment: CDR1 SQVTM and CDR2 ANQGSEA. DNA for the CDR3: TGCAGCGTTCACGGACAGGGGACAGCTTTCTTT. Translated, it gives CSVHGQGTAFF.

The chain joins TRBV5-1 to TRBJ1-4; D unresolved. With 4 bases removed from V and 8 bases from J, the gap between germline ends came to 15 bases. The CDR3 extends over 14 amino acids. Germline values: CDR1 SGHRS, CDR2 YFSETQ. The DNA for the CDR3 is TGCGCCAGCAGCCCGAGAAGTCGGGAGGAAAAACTGTTTTTT. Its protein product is CASSPRSREEKLFF.

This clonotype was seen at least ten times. The CDR3 reads CASSRGYDSPLHF. In DNA form, the CDR3 reads TGTGCCAGCAGCCGAGGATATGATTCACCCCTCCACTTT. This chain uses TRBV2 with TRBJ1-6, with D unclear. The CDR3 sequence is 13 residues long. CDR1 is SNHLY and CDR2 is FYNNEI in the germline V gene. V was cut by 6 bases and J by 8 bases, with 11 bases left in between.

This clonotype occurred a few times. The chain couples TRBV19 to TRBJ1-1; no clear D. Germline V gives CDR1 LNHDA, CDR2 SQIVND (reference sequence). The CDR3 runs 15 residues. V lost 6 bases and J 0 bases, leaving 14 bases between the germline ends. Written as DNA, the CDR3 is TGTGCCAGTAGCTCGGCCAATTCCATGAACACTGAAGCTTTCTTT. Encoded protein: CASSSANSMNTEAFF.

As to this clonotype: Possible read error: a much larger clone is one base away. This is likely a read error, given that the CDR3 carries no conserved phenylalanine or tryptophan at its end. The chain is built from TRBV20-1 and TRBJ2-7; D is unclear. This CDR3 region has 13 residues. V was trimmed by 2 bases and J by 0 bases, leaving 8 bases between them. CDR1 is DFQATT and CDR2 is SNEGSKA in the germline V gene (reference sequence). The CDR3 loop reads CSARHGYSYEQYL. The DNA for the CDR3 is TGCAGTGCTAGACATGGGTACTCCTACGAGCAGTACCTC.